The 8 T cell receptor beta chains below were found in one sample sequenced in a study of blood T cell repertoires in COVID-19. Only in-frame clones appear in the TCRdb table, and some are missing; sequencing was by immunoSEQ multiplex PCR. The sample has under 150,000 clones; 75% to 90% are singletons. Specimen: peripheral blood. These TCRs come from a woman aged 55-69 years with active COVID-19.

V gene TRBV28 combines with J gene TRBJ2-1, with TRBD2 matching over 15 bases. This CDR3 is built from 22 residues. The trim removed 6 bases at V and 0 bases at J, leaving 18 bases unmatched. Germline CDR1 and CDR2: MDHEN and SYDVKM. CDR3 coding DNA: TGTGCCAGCAGCGACGCAACTACTGGACTAGCGGGAGGGCCCGGCTCCTACAATGAGCAGTTCTTC. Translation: CASSDATTGLAGGPGSYNEQFF. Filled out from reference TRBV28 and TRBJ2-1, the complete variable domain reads DVKVTQSSRYLVKRTGEKVFLECVQDMDHENMFWYRQDPGLGLRLIYFSYDVKMKEKGDIPEGYSVSREKKERFSLILESASTNQTSMYLCASSDATTGLAGGPGSYNEQFFGPGTRLTVL.

The CDR3 DNA is TGTGCCAGCAGCTCGTCCGGGACAGGGGGAGATACGCAGTATTTT. Translating gives CASSSSGTGGDTQYF. This rearrangement joins TRBV7-9 to TRBJ2-3; TRBD1 agrees at 11 bases. Germline lookup yields CDR1 SEHNR and CDR2 FQNEAQ (reference sequence). The CDR3 sequence is 15 residues long. The junction had 5 bases not matched to a gene; V was cut back by 4 bases and J by 5 bases. The full variable domain, rest sourced from reference TRBV7-9 and TRBJ2-3, is DTGVSQNPRHKITKRGQNVTFRCDPISEHNRLYWYRQTLGQGPEFLTYFQNEAQLEKSRLLSDRFSAERPKGSFSTLEIQRTEQGDSAMYLCASSSSGTGGDTQYFGPGTRLTVL.

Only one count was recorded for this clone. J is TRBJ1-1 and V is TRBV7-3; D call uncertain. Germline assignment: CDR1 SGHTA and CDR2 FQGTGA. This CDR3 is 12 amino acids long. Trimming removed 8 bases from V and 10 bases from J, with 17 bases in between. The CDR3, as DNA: TGTGCCAGCGCAGAGTCGGGAGGAGCAGCTTTCTTT. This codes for CASAESGGAAFF.

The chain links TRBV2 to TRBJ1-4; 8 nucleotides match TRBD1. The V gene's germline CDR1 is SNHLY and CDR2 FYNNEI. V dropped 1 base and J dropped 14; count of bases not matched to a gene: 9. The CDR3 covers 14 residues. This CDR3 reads CASSEVPAGGNLFF. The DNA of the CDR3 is TGTGCCAGCAGTGAAGTCCCGGCAGGGGGCAATCTGTTTTTT.

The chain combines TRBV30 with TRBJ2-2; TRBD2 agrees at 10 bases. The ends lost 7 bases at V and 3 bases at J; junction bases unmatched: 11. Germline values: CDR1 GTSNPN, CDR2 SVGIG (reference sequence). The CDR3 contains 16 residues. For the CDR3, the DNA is TGTGCCTCCTACTCCGGACTAGCGGAGTACACCGGGGAGCTGTTTTTT. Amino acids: CASYSGLAEYTGELFF.

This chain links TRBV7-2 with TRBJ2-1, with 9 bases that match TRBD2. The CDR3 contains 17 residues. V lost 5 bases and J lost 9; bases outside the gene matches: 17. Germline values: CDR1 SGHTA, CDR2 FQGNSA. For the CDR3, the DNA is TGTGCCAGCAGCCCAAGGGGAATAGCGGGAGTGCTAGGTGAGCAGTTCTTC. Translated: CASSPRGIAGVLGEQFF.

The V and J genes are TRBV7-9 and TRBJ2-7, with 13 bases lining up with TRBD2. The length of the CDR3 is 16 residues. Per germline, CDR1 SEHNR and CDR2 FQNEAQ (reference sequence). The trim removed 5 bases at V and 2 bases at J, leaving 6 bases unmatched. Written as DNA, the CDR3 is TGTGCCAGCAGCCCCTGGACTAGCGGGAGCCCCTACGAGCAGTACTTC. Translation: CASSPWTSGSPYEQYF.

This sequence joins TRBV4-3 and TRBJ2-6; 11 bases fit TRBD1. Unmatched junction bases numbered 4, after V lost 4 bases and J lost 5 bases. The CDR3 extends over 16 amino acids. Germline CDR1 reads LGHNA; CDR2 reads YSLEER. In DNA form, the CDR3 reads TGCGCCAGCAGCCGGACAGGGGGCGCGCGGGCCAACGTCCTGACTTTC. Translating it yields CASSRTGGARANVLTF.